These T cell receptor beta chains were read from a single sample in a study of blood T cell repertoires in COVID-19. Libraries were prepared by immunoSEQ multiplex PCR; TCRdb keeps only in-frame clonotypes and omits some of them. Here the sample spans under 40,000 clones, 80% being singletons. The sample comprised peripheral blood. All receptors come from a woman aged 70 to 79 with acute or convalescent COVID-19. The CDR3 runs from the conserved cysteine through the conserved F or W. A D gene is named only where the DNA matches it firmly. The listing skips clone size in some rows; elsewhere it reads once, few, many or a size class.

v_call	clone_size	j_call	d_call	cdr3_nt	cdr3_aa
TRBV5-4	.	TRBJ2-1	.	TGTGCCAGCAGCGGGGGATCGGGCAGGGGATTTAACAATGAGCAGTTCTTC	CASSGGSGRGFNNEQFF
TRBV5-1	.	TRBJ2-5	.	TGCGCCAGCAGCTTGCTCAGAACCCAAGAGACCCAGTACTTC	CASSLLRTQETQYF
TRBV5-1	.	TRBJ2-7	TRBD2	TGCGCCAGCACCCCGGGGGGATCCTACGAGCAGTACTTC	CASTPGGSYEQYF
TRBV28	.	TRBJ2-7	TRBD1	TGTGCCAGCAGTTTAGTTCGGACAGGAGCCTACGAGCAGTACTTC	CASSLVRTGAYEQYF
TRBV3-1/TRBV3-2	few	TRBJ2-7	TRBD2	TGTGCCAGCAGCCAAGACGGGGGGGAGTACTTC	CASSQDGGEYF
TRBV2	few	TRBJ2-7	TRBD2	TGTGCCAGCAGTGACCTCCCTCCGGGCGGGGGAACCTACGAGCAGTACTTC	CASSDLPPGGGTYEQYF
TRBV18	.	TRBJ1-1	.	TGTGCCAGCTCACCGTCACATCCAATGAACACTGAAGCTTTCTTT	CASSPSHPMNTEAFF
TRBV19	.	TRBJ2-1	.	TGTGCCAGTAGTATATACACAGGGCCCTTGGATGAGCAGTTCTTC	CASSIYTGPLDEQFF
TRBV9	.	TRBJ1-1	TRBD1	TGTGCCAGCAGCGCCCGGGACAGGGGCTACACTGAAGCTTTCTTT	CASSARDRGYTEAFF
TRBV28	once	TRBJ2-1	.	TGTGCCAGCAGTTCCGCCGGGTACAATGAGCAGTTCTTC	CASSSAGYNEQFF
TRBV6-1	.	TRBJ2-7	.	TGTGCCAGCAGTGAAAGAGAGGGGGTAGTCTACGAGCAGTACTTC	CASSEREGVVYEQYF
TRBV5-6	.	TRBJ2-7	.	TGTGCCAGCAGCTTAGGGCGGGGCGGGCTAGCAAGGCGGGAGCAGTACTTC	CASSLGRGGLARREQYF
TRBV14	.	TRBJ2-1	.	TGTGCCAGCAGCCCGATACTAAGTCGTCTGATCTTC	CASSPILSRLIF
TRBV11-2	once	TRBJ1-1	TRBD1	TGTGCCAGCAGCACCGGACAGGGCACTGAAGCTTTCTTT	CASSTGQGTEAFF
TRBV5-1	.	TRBJ2-2	.	TGCGCCAGCAGCCCAGCCTTGCAGGTTGGGGAGCTGTTTTTT	CASSPALQVGELFF
TRBV19	.	TRBJ1-1	.	TGTGCCAGTAGTGCCGGCGGGGGATGGTACACTGAAGCTTTCTTT	CASSAGGGWYTEAFF
TRBV9	.	TRBJ2-1	.	TGTGCCAGCAGCTGGCGGGAGAGGACAGACTACAATGAGCAGTTCTTC	CASSWRERTDYNEQFF
TRBV27	.	TRBJ2-7	.	TGTGCCAGCGGACCAGGGTCCTACGAGCAGTACTTC	CASGPGSYEQYF